The rows below give T cell receptor beta chains drawn from one sample of a study of PD-L1 blockade in urothelial cancer. The data were produced by immunoSEQ multiplex PCR, yet TCRdb's version contains in-frame clones alone and is incomplete. The table records 15,000 to 20,000 clones, about 85% of them present only once. Here the sequenced sample was PBMCs, taken around atezolizumab (anti-PD-L1) treatment. The receptors come from a man aged 45 to 65 with urothelial cancer. Both conserved end residues are part of each CDR3. The D gene is left open where the match is weak. The size field is filled for only some rows; it gives once, few, many or a size class.

J gene: TRBJ1-1; D gene: .; V gene: TRBV10-3; clone size: .; CDR3 protein: CATWGGSEGNTEAFF; CDR3 DNA: TGTGCCACCTGGGGGGGGAGCGAGGGGAACACTGAAGCTTTCTTT
J gene: TRBJ2-5; D gene: .; V gene: TRBV6-5; clone size: .; CDR3 protein: CASSPRVGGVSLDF; CDR3 DNA: TGTGCCAGCAGTCCTCGGGTCGGAGGAGTAAGTCTGGACTTC
J gene: TRBJ1-2; D gene: TRBD1; V gene: TRBV5-4; clone size: .; CDR3 protein: CASTTDRELYGYTF; CDR3 DNA: TGTGCCAGCACCACCGACAGGGAGCTCTATGGCTACACCTTC
J gene: TRBJ2-1; D gene: .; V gene: TRBV30; clone size: .; CDR3 protein: CAWSDGLLNEQFF; CDR3 DNA: TGTGCCTGGAGCGACGGACTATTAAATGAGCAGTTCTTC
J gene: TRBJ1-3; D gene: .; V gene: TRBV10-3; clone size: .; CDR3 protein: CATQGTGNTIYF; CDR3 DNA: TGTGCCACCCAGGGCACTGGAAACACCATATATTTT
J gene: TRBJ2-1; D gene: TRBD1; V gene: TRBV11-3; clone size: .; CDR3 protein: CASSFGQGSYNEQFF; CDR3 DNA: TGTGCCAGCAGCTTCGGACAGGGATCCTACAATGAGCAGTTCTTC
J gene: TRBJ2-7; D gene: TRBD2; V gene: TRBV6-1; clone size: large; CDR3 protein: CASSEVVGAGTSGNAIEQYF; CDR3 DNA: TGTGCCAGCAGTGAGGTGGTTGGAGCCGGGACTAGCGGGAATGCAATCGAGCAGTACTTC
J gene: TRBJ2-1; D gene: TRBD1; V gene: TRBV7-3; clone size: .; CDR3 protein: CASSLRPGQGSDEQFF; CDR3 DNA: TGTGCCAGCAGCTTAAGGCCGGGACAGGGGTCTGATGAGCAGTTCTTC
J gene: TRBJ1-1; D gene: .; V gene: TRBV6-1; clone size: .; CDR3 protein: CASLGLPTNTEAFF; CDR3 DNA: TGTGCCAGCCTGGGACTTCCGACGAACACTGAAGCTTTCTTT
J gene: TRBJ2-5; D gene: .; V gene: TRBV1; clone size: .; CDR3 protein: CTSSQDQFQETQYF; CDR3 DNA: TGCACCAGCAGCCAAGATCAGTTCCAAGAGACCCAGTACTTC
J gene: TRBJ2-7; D gene: .; V gene: TRBV5-1; clone size: .; CDR3 protein: CASSSPGTSYEQYF; CDR3 DNA: TGCGCCAGCAGTTCACCAGGAACCTCCTACGAGCAGTACTTC
J gene: TRBJ2-7; D gene: TRBD2; V gene: TRBV7-2; clone size: .; CDR3 protein: CASSRTSGSLYEQYF; CDR3 DNA: TGTGCCAGCAGCCGGACTAGCGGGAGTCTCTACGAGCAGTACTTC
J gene: TRBJ2-5; D gene: .; V gene: TRBV5-1; clone size: .; CDR3 protein: CASSLHQETQYF; CDR3 DNA: TGCGCCAGCAGCTTGCATCAAGAGACCCAGTACTTC
J gene: TRBJ2-7; D gene: .; V gene: TRBV29-1; clone size: once; CDR3 protein: CSVEDSSSYEQYF; CDR3 DNA: TGCAGCGTTGAAGATAGCAGCTCCTACGAGCAGTACTTC
J gene: TRBJ1-5; D gene: .; V gene: TRBV7-2; clone size: .; CDR3 protein: CASSLVADQPQHF; CDR3 DNA: TGTGCCAGCAGCTTAGTGGCCGATCAGCCCCAGCATTTT
J gene: TRBJ2-6; D gene: TRBD1; V gene: TRBV27; clone size: .; CDR3 protein: CASSYTRTGTGANVLTF; CDR3 DNA: TGTGCCAGCAGCTATACTCGGACAGGAACCGGGGCCAACGTCCTGACTTTC
J gene: TRBJ2-3; D gene: .; V gene: TRBV19; clone size: .; CDR3 protein: CASSISASTDTQYF; CDR3 DNA: TGTGCCAGTAGTATTAGTGCTAGCACAGATACGCAGTATTTT
J gene: TRBJ2-5; D gene: TRBD1; V gene: TRBV5-4; clone size: .; CDR3 protein: CASSFTQGAETQYF; CDR3 DNA: TGTGCCAGCAGCTTTACCCAGGGGGCTGAGACCCAGTACTTC
J gene: TRBJ2-2; D gene: TRBD2; V gene: TRBV4-1; clone size: .; CDR3 protein: CASSQGAERGASNTGELFF; CDR3 DNA: TGCGCCAGCAGCCAAGGGGCTGAGCGGGGGGCCTCGAACACCGGGGAGCTGTTTTTT
J gene: TRBJ2-6; D gene: .; V gene: TRBV28; clone size: .; CDR3 protein: CASSLVFSGANVLTF; CDR3 DNA: TGTGCCAGCAGTTTAGTCTTCTCTGGGGCCAACGTCCTGACTTTC
J gene: TRBJ1-1; D gene: .; V gene: TRBV7-3; clone size: .; CDR3 protein: CASSWTANTEAFF; CDR3 DNA: TGTGCCAGCAGCTGGACAGCGAACACTGAAGCTTTCTTT
J gene: TRBJ2-3; D gene: .; V gene: TRBV14; clone size: .; CDR3 protein: CASSYSTDTQYF; CDR3 DNA: TGTGCCAGCAGCTATAGCACAGATACGCAGTATTTT
J gene: TRBJ1-3; D gene: .; V gene: TRBV6-5; clone size: .; CDR3 protein: CASSAGFISGNTIYF; CDR3 DNA: TGTGCCAGCAGTGCAGGGTTCATCTCTGGAAACACCATATATTTT
J gene: TRBJ2-7; D gene: .; V gene: TRBV29-1; clone size: .; CDR3 protein: CSVVTQRTAYEQYF; CDR3 DNA: TGCAGCGTTGTTACGCAGCGGACGGCATACGAGCAGTACTTC
J gene: TRBJ2-2; D gene: .; V gene: TRBV27; clone size: .; CDR3 protein: CASTSWRGYTGELFF; CDR3 DNA: TGTGCCAGCACGTCATGGCGGGGTTACACCGGGGAGCTGTTTTTT
J gene: TRBJ2-3; D gene: .; V gene: TRBV5-1; clone size: once; CDR3 protein: CASSSGALIYF; CDR3 DNA: TGCGCCAGCAGCTCGGGAGCCCTCATTTATTTT
J gene: TRBJ2-7; D gene: TRBD1; V gene: TRBV5-4; clone size: .; CDR3 protein: CASSSDRGSYEQYF; CDR3 DNA: TGTGCCAGCAGCTCGGACAGGGGAAGTTACGAGCAGTACTTC
J gene: TRBJ1-5; D gene: .; V gene: TRBV12-5; clone size: .; CDR3 protein: CASGLFSGVGSNQPQHF; CDR3 DNA: TGTGCTAGTGGTTTGTTTTCAGGGGTAGGTAGCAATCAGCCCCAGCATTTT
J gene: TRBJ2-1; D gene: .; V gene: TRBV2; clone size: .; CDR3 protein: CASSATGSFDPSSYNEQFF; CDR3 DNA: TGTGCCAGCAGTGCAACAGGGTCCTTCGATCCTAGCTCCTACAATGAGCAGTTCTTC
J gene: TRBJ2-3; D gene: .; V gene: TRBV5-1; clone size: .; CDR3 protein: CASSFGSTDTQYF; CDR3 DNA: TGCGCCAGCAGCTTCGGGAGCACAGATACGCAGTATTTT
J gene: TRBJ2-3; D gene: .; V gene: TRBV2; clone size: .; CDR3 protein: CASSVGAHTDTQYF; CDR3 DNA: TGTGCCAGCAGTGTAGGGGCCCACACAGATACGCAGTATTTT
J gene: TRBJ2-3; D gene: .; V gene: TRBV11-3; clone size: once; CDR3 protein: CASSPGSLDTQYF; CDR3 DNA: TGTGCCAGCAGCCCGGGTAGTCTAGATACGCAGTATTTT
J gene: TRBJ2-1; D gene: .; V gene: TRBV6-6; clone size: .; CDR3 protein: CASRVDWAYNEQFF; CDR3 DNA: TGTGCCAGCAGGGTTGACTGGGCCTACAATGAGCAGTTCTTC
J gene: TRBJ2-5; D gene: .; V gene: TRBV25-1; clone size: .; CDR3 protein: CASSPGETQYF; CDR3 DNA: TGTGCCAGCAGTCCGGGGGAGACCCAGTACTTC
J gene: TRBJ1-3; D gene: TRBD1; V gene: TRBV2; clone size: once; CDR3 protein: CASRGQGPRNTIYF; CDR3 DNA: TGTGCCAGCAGGGGACAGGGTCCCCGAAACACCATATATTTT
J gene: TRBJ1-5; D gene: TRBD1; V gene: TRBV19; clone size: .; CDR3 protein: CASSFMGTAGNQPQHF; CDR3 DNA: TGTGCCAGTAGTTTCATGGGGACAGCTGGCAATCAGCCCCAGCATTTT
J gene: TRBJ1-6; D gene: .; V gene: TRBV28; clone size: .; CDR3 protein: CASRPPARNSPLHF; CDR3 DNA: TGTGCCAGCAGGCCCCCGGCGAGGAATTCACCCCTCCACTTT
J gene: TRBJ1-6; D gene: .; V gene: TRBV6-6; clone size: .; CDR3 protein: CASTPGQTYNSPLHF; CDR3 DNA: TGTGCCAGCACCCCGGGACAAACTTATAATTCACCCCTCCACTTT
J gene: TRBJ2-7; D gene: TRBD1; V gene: TRBV7-9; clone size: once; CDR3 protein: CASSSRDRGNHQPGEQYF; CDR3 DNA: TGTGCCAGCAGCTCCCGGGACAGGGGAAACCACCAACCTGGGGAGCAGTACTTC
J gene: TRBJ1-3; D gene: .; V gene: TRBV19; clone size: once; CDR3 protein: CASRPTGTGNTIYF; CDR3 DNA: TGTGCCAGTAGACCAACAGGGACTGGAAACACCATATATTTT
J gene: TRBJ2-1; D gene: .; V gene: TRBV7-9; clone size: .; CDR3 protein: CASSLGGGDPRHHEQFF; CDR3 DNA: TGTGCCAGCAGCCTCGGCGGAGGGGACCCACGACACCATGAGCAGTTCTTC
J gene: TRBJ2-1; D gene: .; V gene: TRBV14; clone size: .; CDR3 protein: CASSQGLRSGTYNEQFF; CDR3 DNA: TGTGCCAGCAGCCAAGGTCTAAGGTCAGGGACCTACAATGAGCAGTTCTTC
J gene: TRBJ1-4; D gene: TRBD1; V gene: TRBV5-1; clone size: .; CDR3 protein: CASSSDRVEKLFF; CDR3 DNA: TGCGCCAGCAGCTCGGACAGGGTTGAAAAACTGTTTTTT
J gene: TRBJ2-2; D gene: .; V gene: TRBV6-5; clone size: .; CDR3 protein: CASSYNGENGELFF; CDR3 DNA: TGTGCCAGCAGTTATAACGGGGAGAACGGGGAGCTGTTTTTT
J gene: TRBJ1-1; D gene: .; V gene: TRBV27; clone size: .; CDR3 protein: CASTKQGGTEAFF; CDR3 DNA: TGTGCCAGCACCAAACAGGGTGGCACTGAAGCTTTCTTT
J gene: TRBJ2-1; D gene: .; V gene: TRBV14; clone size: .; CDR3 protein: CASSQAQGIYNEQFF; CDR3 DNA: TGTGCCAGCAGCCAAGCACAGGGTATCTACAATGAGCAGTTCTTC
J gene: TRBJ1-4; D gene: .; V gene: TRBV19; clone size: .; CDR3 protein: CASSLGTTVGEKLFF; CDR3 DNA: TGTGCCAGTAGTCTCGGGACTACTGTCGGGGAAAAACTGTTTTTT
J gene: TRBJ2-7; D gene: TRBD1; V gene: TRBV11-2; clone size: .; CDR3 protein: CASSTQGDTLEQYF; CDR3 DNA: TGTGCCAGCAGCACCCAGGGGGATACCTTAGAGCAGTACTTC
J gene: TRBJ2-2; D gene: .; V gene: TRBV20-1; clone size: .; CDR3 protein: CSAADYGELFF; CDR3 DNA: TGCAGTGCCGCGGACTACGGGGAGCTGTTTTTT
J gene: TRBJ1-4; D gene: .; V gene: TRBV9; clone size: .; CDR3 protein: CASSVDGGVTNEKLFF; CDR3 DNA: TGTGCCAGCAGCGTAGATGGGGGGGTAACTAATGAAAAACTGTTTTTT